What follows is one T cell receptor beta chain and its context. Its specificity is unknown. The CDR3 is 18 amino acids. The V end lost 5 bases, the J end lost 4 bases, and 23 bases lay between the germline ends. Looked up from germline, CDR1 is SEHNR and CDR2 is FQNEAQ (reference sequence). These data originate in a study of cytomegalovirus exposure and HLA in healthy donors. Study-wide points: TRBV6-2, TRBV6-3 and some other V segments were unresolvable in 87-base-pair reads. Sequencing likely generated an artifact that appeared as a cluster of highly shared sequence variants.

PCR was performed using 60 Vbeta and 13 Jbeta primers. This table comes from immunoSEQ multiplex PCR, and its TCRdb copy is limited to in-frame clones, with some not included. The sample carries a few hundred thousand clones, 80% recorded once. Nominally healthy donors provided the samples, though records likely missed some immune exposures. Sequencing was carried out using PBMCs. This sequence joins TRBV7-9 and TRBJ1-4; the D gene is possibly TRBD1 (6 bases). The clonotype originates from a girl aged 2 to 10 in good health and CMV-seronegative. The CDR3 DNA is TGTGCCAGCAGCGAACTGGACAGCCCCCTCAGTCATAATGAAAAACTGTTTTTT. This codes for CASSELDSPLSHNEKLFF.